This T cell receptor (beta chain) was observed in a study of T cell clusters in autoimmune cytopenias. This CDR3 spans 17 amino acids. Germline V gene data show CDR1 as DFQATT and CDR2 as SNEGSKA (reference sequence). One tube held mixed TRB-A and TRB-B primer pools for touch-down PCR. TCRdb re-called the multiplex PCR reads; every CDR3 protein appears as one record, without DNA. The sample totals several thousand distinct CDR3 sequences. TRB amplification used approximately 250 ng of peripheral blood genomic DNA. These data were also filed under a second study, of T cell repertoires in aging, cancer and after chemotherapy. This second study says: Untreated cancer patients had significantly lower blood TCR diversity than age-matched healthy donors. These repertoire data do not allow conclusions about immunological memory after chemotherapy. Lymphoid organ infiltration in hematological cancer patients may impair thymic emigration or peripheral T cell expansion.

Sequencing was done on a sample of peripheral blood. V usage is TRBV20-1 and J usage is TRBJ2-2; without DNA, the TCRdb call of TRBD1 cannot be checked. The TCR originated in a human donor with an autoimmune cytopenia or autoimmune hepatitis (not recorded which). CDR3 loop: CSASPITGTGGAGELFF.